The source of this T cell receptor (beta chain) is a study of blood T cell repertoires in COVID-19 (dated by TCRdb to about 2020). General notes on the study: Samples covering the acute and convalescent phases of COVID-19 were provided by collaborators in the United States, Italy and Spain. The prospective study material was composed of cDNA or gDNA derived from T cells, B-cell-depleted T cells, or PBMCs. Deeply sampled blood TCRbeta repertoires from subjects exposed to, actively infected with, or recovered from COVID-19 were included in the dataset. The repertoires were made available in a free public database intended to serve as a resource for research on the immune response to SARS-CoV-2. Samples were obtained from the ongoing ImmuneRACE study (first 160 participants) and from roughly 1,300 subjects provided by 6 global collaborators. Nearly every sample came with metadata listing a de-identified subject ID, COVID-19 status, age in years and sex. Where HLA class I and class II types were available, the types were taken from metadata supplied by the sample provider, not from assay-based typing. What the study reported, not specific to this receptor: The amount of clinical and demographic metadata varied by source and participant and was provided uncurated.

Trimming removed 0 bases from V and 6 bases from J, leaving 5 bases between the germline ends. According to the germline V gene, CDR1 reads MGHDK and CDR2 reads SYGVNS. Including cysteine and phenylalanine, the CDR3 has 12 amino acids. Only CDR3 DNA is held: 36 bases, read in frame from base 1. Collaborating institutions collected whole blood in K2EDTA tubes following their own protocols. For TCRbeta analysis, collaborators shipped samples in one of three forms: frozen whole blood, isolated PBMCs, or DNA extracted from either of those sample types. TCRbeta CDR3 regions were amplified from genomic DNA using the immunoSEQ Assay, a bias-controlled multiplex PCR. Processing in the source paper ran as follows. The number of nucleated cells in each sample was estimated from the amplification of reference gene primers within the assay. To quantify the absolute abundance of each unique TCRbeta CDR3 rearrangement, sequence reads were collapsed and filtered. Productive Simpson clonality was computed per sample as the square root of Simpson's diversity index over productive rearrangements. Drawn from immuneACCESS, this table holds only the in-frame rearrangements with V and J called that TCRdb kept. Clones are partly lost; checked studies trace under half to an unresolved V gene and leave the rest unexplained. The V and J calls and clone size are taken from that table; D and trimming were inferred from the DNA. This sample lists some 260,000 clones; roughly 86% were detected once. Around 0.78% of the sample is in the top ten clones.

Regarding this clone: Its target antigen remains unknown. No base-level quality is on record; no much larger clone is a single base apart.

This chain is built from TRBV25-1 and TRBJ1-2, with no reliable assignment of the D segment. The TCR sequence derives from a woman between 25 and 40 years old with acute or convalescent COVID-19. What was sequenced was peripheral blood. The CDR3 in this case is CASSEYSDGYTF. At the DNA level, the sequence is TGTGCCAGCAGTGAATATTCAGATGGCTACACCTTC.